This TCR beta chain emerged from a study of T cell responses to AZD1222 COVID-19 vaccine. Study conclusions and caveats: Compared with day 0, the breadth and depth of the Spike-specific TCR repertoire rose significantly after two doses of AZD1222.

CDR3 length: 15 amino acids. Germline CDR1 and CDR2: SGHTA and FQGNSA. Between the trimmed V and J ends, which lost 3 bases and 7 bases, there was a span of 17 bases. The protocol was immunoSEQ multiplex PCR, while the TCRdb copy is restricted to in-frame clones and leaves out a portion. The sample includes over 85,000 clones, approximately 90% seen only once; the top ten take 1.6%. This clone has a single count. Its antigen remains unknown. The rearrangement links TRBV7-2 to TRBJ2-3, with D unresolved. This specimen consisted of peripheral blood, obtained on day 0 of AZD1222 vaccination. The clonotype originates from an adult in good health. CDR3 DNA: TGTGCCAGCAGCTTTCATCGGGTCACGTTGAATACGCAGTATTTT. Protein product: CASSFHRVTLNTQYF.